This passage covers 23 T cell receptor beta chains from one sample sequenced in a study of T cell repertoires in cytomegalovirus infection. TCRdb ran MiXCR on the reads and lists one entry per CDR3 protein. The sample includes 550,000 to 700,000 distinct CDR3 sequences, approximately 40% of them seen just once. Antigen specificity for these receptors is unknown. This sample comprised cultured PBMCs, obtained from culture after CMV antigen stimulation. These receptors were obtained from a human donor in good health (CMV status not recorded). Some clones in this sample may be carry-over from other donors' samples.

V is TRBV19 and J is TRBJ2-1, with D maybe TRBD2 (5 bases). This CDR3 is built from 16 residues. Trimming cost V 5 bases and J 1 base, with 15 bases left between them. Germline CDR1 and CDR2: LNHDA and SQIVND (reference sequence). CDR3 sequence: CASSVVPSGSYNEQFF. In nucleotides, the CDR3 is TGTGCCAGTAGTGTAGTCCCTTCGGGATCCTACAATGAGCAGTTCTTC. Variable domain in full (rest from reference TRBV19 and TRBJ2-1): DGGITQSPKYLFRKEGQNVTLSCEQNLNHDAMYWYRQDPGQGLRLIYYSQIVNDFQKGDIAEGYSVSREKKESFPLTVTSAQKNPTAFYLCASSVVPSGSYNEQFFGPGTRLTVL.

This chain uses TRBV5-6 with TRBJ2-6; D is possibly TRBD1 (5 bases). Germline V gene data show CDR1 as SGHDT and CDR2 as YYEEEE. V was cut by 0 bases and J by 2 bases, with 15 bases left in between. The CDR3 consists of 18 residues. CDR3 loop: CASSLALTRVAGANVLTF. DNA of the CDR3: TGTGCCAGCAGCTTGGCCCTAACCAGGGTCGCTGGGGCCAACGTCCTGACTTTC.

V gene TRBV7-7 combines with J gene TRBJ2-2; TRBD1 aligns across 7 bases. V was pared by 5 bases and J by 6 bases, with 12 bases of the junction left unmatched. The CDR3 length is 16 residues. From germline, CDR1 is SSHAT and CDR2 FNYEAQ (reference sequence). The CDR3 is CASSKNTGDAAGELFF. CDR3 DNA: TGTGCCAGCAGCAAAAATACAGGGGATGCCGCCGGGGAGCTGTTTTTT.

The gene calls are TRBV20-1 and TRBJ1-4; perhaps TRBD1 as D (5 bases). The CDR3 spans 12 residues. V was cut by 6 bases and J by 4 bases, with 9 bases left in between. Germline loops: CDR1 DFQATT, CDR2 SNEGSKA (reference sequence). CDR3 amino acids: CSAWGYNEKLFF. DNA of the CDR3: TGCAGTGCCTGGGGCTATAATGAAAAACTGTTTTTT.

This clonotype was observed once. This CDR3 fails to terminate in the conserved phenylalanine or tryptophan, so it likely reflects a read error. The genes are TRBV7-8 and TRBJ1-1; possibly TRBD1 for D (5 bases). The germline V and J ends were trimmed by 1 base and 4 bases, with 10 bases remaining between them. The CDR3 runs 14 residues. CDR1 is SGHVS, CDR2 FQNEAQ, per germline. Here the CDR3 DNA reads TGTGCCAGCAGCTTAGATTCCAGGGCCACTGAAGCTTTCCTT. The encoded protein is CASSLDSRATEAFL.

The rearrangement uses TRBV28 and TRBJ1-6, with D unclear. The germline CDR1 and CDR2 sequences are MDHEN and SYDVKM. The CDR3 has 15 residues. Trimming left V 7 bases short and J 9 bases short, with 19 bases between. The CDR3 sequence is CASTTPRGGRSPLHF. The CDR3 nucleotides are TGTGCCAGCACAACTCCGCGGGGAGGGCGTTCACCCCTCCACTTT.

CDR3 sequence: CASSFLAGGYYNEQFF. In nucleotides, the CDR3 is TGTGCCAGCAGCTTTTTAGCGGGAGGGTACTACAATGAGCAGTTCTTC. The rearrangement uses TRBV11-2 and TRBJ2-1; 11 positions match TRBD2. J lost 3 bases, V lost 3 bases, and 4 bases had no gene match. Germline CDR1 and CDR2: SGHAT and FQNNGV. This CDR3 spans 16 amino acids.

This chain connects TRBV11-2 to TRBJ2-3, with D possibly called TRBD1 or TRBD2 (6 bases each). V gave up 7 bases and J gave up 0 bases, with 11 bases separating them. The CDR3 is made up of 14 amino acids. CDR1 and CDR2 from the germline V gene are SGHAT and FQNNGV. Written as DNA, the CDR3 is TGTGCCAGCACCTGGGGGGCTAGCACAGATACGCAGTATTTT. It codes for CASTWGASTDTQYF.

V usage is TRBV28 and J usage is TRBJ1-2; D not resolved. Germline V lookup: CDR1 MDHEN, CDR2 SYDVKM. V lost 6 bases and J lost 1, with 9 bases in between. CDR3 length: 13 residues. CDR3 in DNA: TGTGCCAGCAGCAGGATAATTAACTATGGCTACACCTTC. The encoded protein is CASSRIINYGYTF.

V usage is TRBV10-3 and J usage is TRBJ1-1; no reliable D call. Between the trimmed V and J ends, which lost 10 bases and 4 bases, there was a span of 10 bases. The CDR3 loop spans 11 amino acids. Germline V gene sequence: CDR1 ENHRY, CDR2 SYGVKD. CDR3 nucleotide sequence: TGTGCCACTCAAGACGGCACTGAAGCTTTCTTT. Translation gives CATQDGTEAFF.

The rearrangement links TRBV7-8 to TRBJ1-1, with D perhaps matching TRBD1 (6 bases). CDR3 size: 15 residues. Germline V gene sequence: CDR1 SGHVS, CDR2 FQNEAQ. The V end was cut by 5 bases, the J end by 3 bases, with 16 bases between. In nucleotides, the CDR3 is TGTGCCAGCAGCCTAAGCCCAGGGGTTGACACTGAAGCTTTCTTT. Amino acid sequence: CASSLSPGVDTEAFF.

This chain uses TRBV24-1 with TRBJ2-5; the match to TRBD2 covers 12 bases. Germline-derived CDR1 and CDR2 are KGHDR and SFDVKD. This CDR3 has 16 amino acids. V trimming: 5 bases; J trimming: 1 base; junction bases outside the gene matches: 4. The CDR3 region is CATSGASGGAQETQYF. Written as DNA, the CDR3 is TGTGCCACCAGTGGGGCTAGCGGGGGGGCCCAAGAGACCCAGTACTTC.

This clonotype was counted at least ten times. V gene TRBV7-2 combines with J gene TRBJ2-7, with D hard to call. Germline lookup yields CDR1 SGHTA and CDR2 FQGNSA. The germline V and J ends were trimmed by 3 bases and 4 bases, with 22 bases remaining between them. This CDR3 is 17 amino acids long. The CDR3, as DNA: TGTGCCAGCAGCTTCCGTTGTTGTGAATCGGGTCGGTACGAGCAGTACTTC. Its protein is CASSFRCCESGRYEQYF.

This clonotype was found once. This chain links TRBV7-4 with TRBJ2-7; D may match TRBD1 or TRBD2 (5 bases each). Germline lookup yields CDR1 SGHVT and CDR2 SQSDAQ. The length of the CDR3 is 14 residues. Trimming left V 2 bases short and J 3 bases short, with 11 bases between. Here the CDR3 DNA reads TGTGCCAGCAGCTTATCAGATGGGGGCTACGAGCAGTACTTC. Its translation: CASSLSDGGYEQYF. Full variable domain (remainder filled in from reference TRBV7-4 and TRBJ2-7): GAGVSQSPRYKVAKRGRDVALRCDSISGHVTLYWYRQTLGQGSEVLTYSQSDAQRDKSGRPSGRFSAERPERSVSTLKIQRTEQGDSAVYLCASSLSDGGYEQYFGPGTRLTVT.

This clonotype was seen a handful of times. J is TRBJ2-7 and V is TRBV7-2; 9 bases are a match to TRBD2. There are 16 residues in the CDR3. With 1 base clipped from V and 0 bases from J, the junction kept 4 bases outside the gene matches. CDR1 and CDR2 (germline): SGHTA, FQGNSA. CDR3: CASSLGASGASYEQYF. The CDR3 nucleotides read TGTGCCAGCAGCTTAGGGGCTAGCGGGGCCTCCTACGAGCAGTACTTC.

This clonotype has a handful of counts. V usage is TRBV5-1 and J usage is TRBJ1-2; the D gene is possibly TRBD1 (6 bases). The ends were cut back, 4 bases at V and 5 bases at J, with 18 bases in the middle. This CDR3 has 15 amino acids. Germline V gives CDR1 SGHRS, CDR2 YFSETQ. CDR3: CASSGTGNSAYGYTF. CDR3 nucleotides: TGCGCCAGCAGCGGTACAGGGAATTCAGCTTATGGCTACACCTTC.

The chain couples TRBV28 to TRBJ1-1, with TRBD1 as a possible D gene (5 bases). Germline CDR1 reads MDHEN; CDR2 reads SYDVKM. Between the trimmed V and J ends, which lost 8 bases and 2 bases, there was a span of 12 bases. The CDR3 covers 13 residues. The CDR3 DNA reads as TGTGCCAGCCTGGGGGAGGGAAACACTGAAGCTTTCTTT. Residues: CASLGEGNTEAFF.

This chain joins TRBV4-2 and TRBJ2-3; a possible D gene is TRBD1 (6 bases). CDR1 is LGHNA and CDR2 is YNFKEQ in the germline V gene. The germline V and J ends were trimmed by 2 bases and 1 base, with 13 bases remaining between them. The CDR3 totals 16 residues. The CDR3 sequence: CASSQPGVQGTDTQYF. The CDR3 nucleotides are TGTGCCAGCAGCCAACCAGGGGTTCAAGGCACAGATACGCAGTATTTT.

This chain uses TRBV2 with TRBJ1-3; a weak D match, TRBD1 (6 bases). Germline lookup yields CDR1 SNHLY and CDR2 FYNNEI. The CDR3 runs to 15 residues. Trimming stripped 6 bases from V and 2 bases from J, with 14 bases between. The CDR3 DNA reads TGTGCCAGCAGCCGGGGGCAGACAGCTGGAAACACCATATATTTT. It yields the protein CASSRGQTAGNTIYF.

The V gene is TRBV12-3 or TRBV12-4, the J gene TRBJ2-7; 8 bases are a match to TRBD1. The CDR3 consists of 13 residues. Trimming cost V 6 bases and J 5 bases; bases outside gene matches: 6. CDR3 amino acids: CASRRGQGHEQYF. The CDR3 bases are TGTGCCAGCAGACGCGGACAGGGCCACGAGCAGTACTTC.

A few counts support this clonotype. The rearrangement uses TRBV5-4 and TRBJ2-2; D is perhaps TRBD1 or TRBD2 (5 bases each). CDR1 and CDR2 from the germline V gene are SGHNT and YYREEE (reference sequence). This CDR3 spans 15 amino acids. V gave up 4 bases and J gave up 0 bases, with 10 bases separating them. This CDR3 reads CASSRDRSNTGELFF. CDR3 nucleotide sequence: TGTGCCAGCAGCAGGGACCGATCGAACACCGGGGAGCTGTTTTTT.

The rearrangement joins TRBV19 to TRBJ2-7; 13 nucleotides align to TRBD2. V lost 9 bases to trimming and J lost 3 bases; unmatched junction nucleotides: 14. CDR1 is LNHDA, CDR2 SQIVND, per germline (reference sequence). This CDR3 region has 17 residues. CDR3 protein: CARTGPTSGRNLYEQYF. The CDR3 DNA follows: TGTGCCAGAACTGGTCCGACTAGCGGGAGGAACCTCTACGAGCAGTACTTC.

The V and J genes are TRBV7-8 and TRBJ1-5, with D perhaps matching TRBD1 (5 bases). Germline CDR1 is SGHVS and CDR2 is FQNEAQ. This CDR3 has 18 residues. V was trimmed by 1 base and J by 3 bases, leaving 19 bases between them. CDR3 protein: CASSLGLGRVFDNQPQHF. For the CDR3, the DNA is TGTGCCAGCAGCTTAGGACTGGGCAGGGTTTTTGACAATCAGCCCCAGCATTTT.